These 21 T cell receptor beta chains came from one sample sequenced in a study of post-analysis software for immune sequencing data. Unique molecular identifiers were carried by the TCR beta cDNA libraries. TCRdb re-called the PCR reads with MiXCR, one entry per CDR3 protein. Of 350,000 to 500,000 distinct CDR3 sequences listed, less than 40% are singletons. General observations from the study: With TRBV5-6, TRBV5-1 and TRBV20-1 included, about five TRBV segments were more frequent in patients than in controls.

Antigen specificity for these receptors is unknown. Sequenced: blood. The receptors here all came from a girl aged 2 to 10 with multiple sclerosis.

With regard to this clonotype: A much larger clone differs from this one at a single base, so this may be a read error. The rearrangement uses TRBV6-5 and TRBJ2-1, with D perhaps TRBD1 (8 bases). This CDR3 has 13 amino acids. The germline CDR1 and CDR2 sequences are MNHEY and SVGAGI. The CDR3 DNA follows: TGTGTCAGCAGTCACAGGGGGGGGAATGAGCAGTTCTTC. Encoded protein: CVSSHRGGNEQFF.

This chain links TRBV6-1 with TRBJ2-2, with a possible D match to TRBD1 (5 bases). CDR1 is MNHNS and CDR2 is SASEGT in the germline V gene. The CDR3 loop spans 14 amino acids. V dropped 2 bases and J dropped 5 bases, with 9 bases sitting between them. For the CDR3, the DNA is TGTGCCAGCAGTGAACTACCAGGGACCGGGGAGCTGTTTTTT. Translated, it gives CASSELPGTGELFF.

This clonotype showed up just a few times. The CDR3 DNA reads as TGCAGCGTTGAGGCCAGTACTAACTATGGCTACACCTTC. Its translation: CSVEASTNYGYTF. This rearrangement joins TRBV29-1 to TRBJ1-2; D gene uncertain. Between the trimmed V and J ends, which lost 3 bases and 0 bases, there was a span of 8 bases. This CDR3 comprises 13 residues. The V gene's germline CDR1 is SQVTM and CDR2 ANQGSEA.

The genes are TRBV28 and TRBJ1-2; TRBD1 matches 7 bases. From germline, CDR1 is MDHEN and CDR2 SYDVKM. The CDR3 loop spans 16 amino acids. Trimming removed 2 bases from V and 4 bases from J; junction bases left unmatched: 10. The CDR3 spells CASSLSSTGKAYGYTF. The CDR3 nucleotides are TGTGCCAGCAGTTTAAGCTCGACAGGGAAGGCCTATGGCTACACCTTC.

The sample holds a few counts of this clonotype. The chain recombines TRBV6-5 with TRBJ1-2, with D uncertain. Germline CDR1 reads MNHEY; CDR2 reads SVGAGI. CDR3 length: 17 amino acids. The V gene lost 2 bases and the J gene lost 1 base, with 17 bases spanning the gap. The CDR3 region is CASSYRRSVRGNYGYTF. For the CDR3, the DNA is TGTGCCAGCAGTTACCGGCGATCAGTACGGGGTAACTATGGCTACACCTTC.

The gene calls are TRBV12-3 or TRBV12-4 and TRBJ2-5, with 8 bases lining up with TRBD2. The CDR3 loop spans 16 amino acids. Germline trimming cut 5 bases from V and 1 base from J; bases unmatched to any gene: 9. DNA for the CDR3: TGTGCCAGCAGTAATAAGGCACTAGCGGCCCAAGAGACCCAGTACTTC. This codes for CASSNKALAAQETQYF.

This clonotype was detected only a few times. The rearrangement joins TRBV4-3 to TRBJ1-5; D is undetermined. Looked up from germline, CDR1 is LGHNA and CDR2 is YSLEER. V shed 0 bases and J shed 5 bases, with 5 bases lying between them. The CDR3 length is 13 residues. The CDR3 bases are TGCGCCAGCAGCCAAGATCCAGATCAGCCCCAGCATTTT. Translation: CASSQDPDQPQHF.

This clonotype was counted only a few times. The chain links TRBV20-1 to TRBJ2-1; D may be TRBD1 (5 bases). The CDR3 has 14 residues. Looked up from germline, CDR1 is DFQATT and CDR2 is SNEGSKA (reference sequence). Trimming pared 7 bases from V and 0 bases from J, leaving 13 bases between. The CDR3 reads CSGGRDVSYNEQFF. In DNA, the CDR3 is TGCAGTGGGGGCAGAGATGTCTCCTACAATGAGCAGTTCTTC.

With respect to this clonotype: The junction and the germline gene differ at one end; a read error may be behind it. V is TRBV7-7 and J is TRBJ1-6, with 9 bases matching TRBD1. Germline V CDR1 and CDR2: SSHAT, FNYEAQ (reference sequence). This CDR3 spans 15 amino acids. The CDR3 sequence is CASSFAWDRDSPLHF. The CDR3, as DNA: TGTGCTAGCAGCTTTGCATGGGACAGGGATTCACCCCTCCACTTT.

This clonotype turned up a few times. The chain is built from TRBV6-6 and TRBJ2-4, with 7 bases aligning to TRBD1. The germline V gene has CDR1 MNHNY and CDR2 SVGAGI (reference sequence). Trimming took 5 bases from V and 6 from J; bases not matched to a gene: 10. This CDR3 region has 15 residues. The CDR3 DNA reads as TGTGCCAGCAGTGGAATTCGGACAGGTCTAAACATTCAGTACTTC. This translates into CASSGIRTGLNIQYF.

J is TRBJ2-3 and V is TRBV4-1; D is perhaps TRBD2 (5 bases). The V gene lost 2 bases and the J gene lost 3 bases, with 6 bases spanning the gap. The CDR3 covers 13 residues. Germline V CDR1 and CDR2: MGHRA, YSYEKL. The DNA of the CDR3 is TGCGCCAGCAGCCAACCGGGGACAGATACGCAGTATTTT. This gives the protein CASSQPGTDTQYF.

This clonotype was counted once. The CDR3 reads CASAVSRVSEQFF. In DNA form, the CDR3 reads TGCGCCAGCGCCGTGAGCAGGGTGAGTGAGCAGTTCTTC. This chain uses TRBV4-3 with TRBJ2-1; possible D gene TRBD1, 5 bases. Per the germline V gene, CDR1 is LGHNA and CDR2 is YSLEER. V lost 8 bases and J lost 9, with 17 bases in between. The CDR3 is 13 residues long.

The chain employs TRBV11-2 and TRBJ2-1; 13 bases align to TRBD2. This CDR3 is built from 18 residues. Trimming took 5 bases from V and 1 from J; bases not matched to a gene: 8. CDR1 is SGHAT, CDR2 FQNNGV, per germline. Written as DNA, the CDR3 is TGTGCCAGCAGCCTTAGGACTAGCGGGAGTCTGTCCTACAATGAGCAGTTCTTC. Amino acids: CASSLRTSGSLSYNEQFF.

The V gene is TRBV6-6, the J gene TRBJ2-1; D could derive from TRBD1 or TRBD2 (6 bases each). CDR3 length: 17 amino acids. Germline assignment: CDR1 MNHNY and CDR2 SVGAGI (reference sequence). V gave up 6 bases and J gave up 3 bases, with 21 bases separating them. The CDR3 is CASRAQGRGIGYNEQFF. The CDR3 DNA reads TGTGCCAGCAGGGCACAGGGACGGGGGATCGGCTACAATGAGCAGTTCTTC.

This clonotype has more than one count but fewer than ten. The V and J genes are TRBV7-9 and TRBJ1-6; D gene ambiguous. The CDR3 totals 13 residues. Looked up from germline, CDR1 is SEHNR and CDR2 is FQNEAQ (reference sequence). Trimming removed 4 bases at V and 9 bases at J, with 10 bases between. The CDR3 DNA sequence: TGTGCCAGCAGCTCGCATTCTATTTCACCCCTCCACTTT. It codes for CASSSHSISPLHF.

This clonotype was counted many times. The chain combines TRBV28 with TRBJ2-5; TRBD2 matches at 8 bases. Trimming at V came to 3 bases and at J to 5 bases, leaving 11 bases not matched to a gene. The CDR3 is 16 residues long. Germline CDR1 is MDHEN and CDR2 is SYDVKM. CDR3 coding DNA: TGTGCCAGCAGTTTCGGGAGGGTCAATGGTGGGGAGACCCAGTACTTC. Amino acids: CASSFGRVNGGETQYF.

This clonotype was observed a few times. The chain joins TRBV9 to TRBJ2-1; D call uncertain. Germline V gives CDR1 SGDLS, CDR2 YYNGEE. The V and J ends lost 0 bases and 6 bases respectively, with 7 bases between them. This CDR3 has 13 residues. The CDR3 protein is CASSVGSSNEQFF. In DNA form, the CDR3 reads TGTGCCAGCAGCGTAGGGTCCAGCAATGAGCAGTTCTTC.

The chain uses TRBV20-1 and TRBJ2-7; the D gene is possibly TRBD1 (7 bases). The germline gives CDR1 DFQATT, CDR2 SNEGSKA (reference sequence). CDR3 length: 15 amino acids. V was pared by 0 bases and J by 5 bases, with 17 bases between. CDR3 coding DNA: TGCAGTGCTAGAGAGGGGGGCACAGGGGTCCACGAGCAGTACTTC. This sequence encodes CSAREGGTGVHEQYF.

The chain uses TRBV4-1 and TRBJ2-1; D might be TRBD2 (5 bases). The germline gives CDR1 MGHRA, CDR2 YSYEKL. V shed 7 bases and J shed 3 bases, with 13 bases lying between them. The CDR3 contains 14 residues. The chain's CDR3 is CASNPYGDYNEQFF. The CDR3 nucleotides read TGCGCCAGCAACCCCTACGGGGACTACAATGAGCAGTTCTTC.

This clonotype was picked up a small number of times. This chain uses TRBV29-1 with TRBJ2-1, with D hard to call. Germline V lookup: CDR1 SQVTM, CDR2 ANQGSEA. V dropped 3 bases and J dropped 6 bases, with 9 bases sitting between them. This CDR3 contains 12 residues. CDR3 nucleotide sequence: TGCAGCGTTGATCTTCCGTTCAATGAGCAGTTCTTC. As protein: CSVDLPFNEQFF.

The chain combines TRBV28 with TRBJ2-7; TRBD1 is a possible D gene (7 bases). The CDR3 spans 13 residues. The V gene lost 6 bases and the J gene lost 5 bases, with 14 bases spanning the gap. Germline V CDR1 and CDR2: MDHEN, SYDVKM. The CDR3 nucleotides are TGTGCCAGCAGCAGACAGGGAGGTCACGAGCAGTACTTC. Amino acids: CASSRQGGHEQYF.